The 18 T cell receptor beta chains presented below share a single source sample, sequenced in a study of blood T cell repertoires in COVID-19. Here immunoSEQ multiplex PCR was the method, and the copy in TCRdb shows in-frame clones only, minus some. Among approximately 250,000 clones listed, about 89% were seen once. Sequencing used peripheral blood. Every receptor here comes from a man aged 35-49 years with active or convalescent COVID-19.

V usage is TRBV9 and J usage is TRBJ1-2; 9 positions agree with TRBD1. The CDR3 is made up of 13 amino acids. Germline CDR1 SGDLS, CDR2 YYNGEE. V gave up 5 bases and J gave up 6 bases; unmatched junction bases: 5. The CDR3: CASRSGQGDGYTF. DNA of the CDR3: TGTGCCAGCAGGTCGGGACAGGGCGATGGCTACACCTTC.

J is TRBJ1-5 and V is TRBV5-6; 7 nucleotides agree with TRBD1. CDR3 length: 19 amino acids. The ends lost 3 bases at V and 2 bases at J; junction bases unmatched: 17. From germline, CDR1 is SGHDT and CDR2 YYEEEE. CDR3 in amino acids: CASSSFRGLLRYGNQPQHF. The CDR3 DNA reads as TGTGCCAGCAGCTCTTTTAGGGGGCTTCTTCGGTATGGCAATCAGCCCCAGCATTTT.

The chain recombines TRBV3-1 (or the pseudogene TRBV3-2) with TRBJ2-6, with a weak D call TRBD2 (7 bases). Germline V gives CDR1 LGHDT, CDR2 YNNKEL (reference sequence). V gave up 1 base and J gave up 0 bases, with 16 bases separating them. This CDR3 spans 19 amino acids. CDR3: CASSQVWGGASSGANVLTF. In DNA, the CDR3 is TGTGCCAGCAGCCAAGTATGGGGGGGGGCAAGCTCTGGGGCCAACGTCCTGACTTTC.

In this sample, this clone turned up once. The DNA of the CDR3 is TGTGCCAGCAGCCGGCCGAACACCGGGGAGCTGTTTTTT. This gives the protein CASSRPNTGELFF. The chain has TRBV3-1 (or the pseudogene TRBV3-2) and TRBJ2-2; D is ambiguous. Germline V CDR1 and CDR2: LGHDT, YNNKEL (reference sequence). Trimming took 4 bases from V and 0 from J, leaving 3 bases between them. The CDR3 loop spans 13 amino acids.

J is TRBJ2-5 and V is TRBV29-1; 9 bases are shared with TRBD2. The V gene end was trimmed by 4 bases and the J gene end by 5 bases; junction bases not matched to a gene: 8. CDR3 length: 14 amino acids. Germline CDR1 reads SQVTM; CDR2 reads ANQGSEA. DNA of the CDR3: TGCAGCGTTGCCCCCGGGACTAGCCCCGAGACCCAGTACTTC. Its protein product is CSVAPGTSPETQYF.

The chain couples TRBV12-2 to TRBJ2-7; the table gives TRBD2 as D, unverified against the DNA. TRBV12-2 is tagged as a pseudogene. The CDR3 loop spans 14 amino acids. This chain's CDR3 is CASRRLRGAYEQYF. In DNA, the CDR3 is TGTGCAAGTCGCCGTCTCCGGGGGGCCTACGAGCAGTACTTC.

This chain connects TRBV7-9 to TRBJ1-3; a possible D gene is TRBD1 (6 bases). The ends were cut back, 8 bases at V and 3 bases at J, with 17 bases in the middle. The CDR3 extends over 15 amino acids. Germline-derived CDR1 and CDR2 are SEHNR and FQNEAQ (reference sequence). CDR3 sequence (DNA): TGTGCCAGCCAAGTGGCAGGGGCTGGTGGAAACACCATATATTTT. This codes for CASQVAGAGGNTIYF.

The V gene is TRBV9, the J gene TRBJ1-1; 9 nucleotides line up with TRBD1. The CDR3 is 16 amino acids. Germline V lookup: CDR1 SGDLS, CDR2 YYNGEE. The V and J ends lost 3 bases and 4 bases, in that order; junction bases with no gene match: 10. CDR3 in DNA: TGTGCCAGCAGCGAAAAACCGGGACAGGGTGTCACTGAAGCTTTCTTT. Its protein is CASSEKPGQGVTEAFF.

The V gene is TRBV7-3, the J gene TRBJ2-5; the D gene is possibly TRBD1 (7 bases). Germline V gives CDR1 SGHTA, CDR2 FQGTGA. V dropped 4 bases and J dropped 4 bases, with 10 bases sitting between them. This CDR3 contains 13 residues. CDR3: CASSYQGGETQYF. CDR3 nucleotides: TGTGCCAGCAGCTATCAGGGGGGAGAGACCCAGTACTTC.

J is TRBJ1-1 and V is TRBV10-3, with D perhaps TRBD1 (5 bases). This CDR3 region has 13 residues. The germline V gene has CDR1 ENHRY and CDR2 SYGVKD. The V end was cut by 6 bases, the J end by 3 bases, with 11 bases between. DNA for the CDR3: TGTGCCATCAGGGGGCAGAAGGACACTGAAGCTTTCTTT. Translated: CAIRGQKDTEAFF.

This chain connects TRBV28 to TRBJ2-2; 10 nucleotides agree with TRBD2. V trimming: 6 bases; J trimming: 5 bases; junction bases outside the gene matches: 9. CDR1 and CDR2 (germline): MDHEN, SYDVKM. The CDR3 is made up of 16 amino acids. The CDR3 reads CASRVAGGIETGELFF. In DNA, the CDR3 is TGTGCCAGCAGGGTAGCGGGGGGTATCGAGACCGGGGAGCTGTTTTTT.

J is TRBJ2-1 and V is TRBV9, with 12 bases lining up with TRBD2. Germline CDR1 and CDR2: SGDLS and YYNGEE. The CDR3 is made up of 16 amino acids. Unmatched junction bases numbered 8, after V lost 0 bases and J lost 10 bases. The CDR3 nucleotides read TGTGCCAGCAGCGTAGGACTAGCGGGAGTTTTAGCCGAGCAGTTCTTC. Residues: CASSVGLAGVLAEQFF.

The V and J genes are TRBV4-1 and TRBJ2-5; D might be TRBD1 (5 bases). Germline assignment: CDR1 MGHRA and CDR2 YSYEKL. Deletions cut 3 bases from V and 7 bases from J, with 15 bases between. The CDR3 length is 14 residues. The CDR3 loop reads CASSQVTDTGTQYF. The CDR3 DNA reads as TGCGCCAGCAGCCAGGTGACAGATACGGGGACCCAGTACTTC.

The CDR3 coding sequence is TGTGCCAGCAGCTCCCAAGGGATCGGGGATGGTGAAGCTTTCTTT. Amino acids: CASSSQGIGDGEAFF. V and J are TRBV3-1 (or the pseudogene TRBV3-2) and TRBJ1-1, with D unresolved. Germline lookup yields CDR1 LGHDT and CDR2 YNNKEL (reference sequence). V lost 5 bases, J lost 7 bases, and 20 bases lay in between. This CDR3 is built from 15 residues.

This chain uses TRBV19 with TRBJ1-5; D is undetermined. Germline loops: CDR1 LNHDA, CDR2 SQIVND (reference sequence). The CDR3 is made up of 14 amino acids. Trimming shortened V by 1 base and J by 3 bases, and 7 bases separated the two germline ends. The CDR3 coding sequence is TGTGCCAGTAGTATAGGGGCCCCCAATCAGCCCCAGCATTTT. Its protein is CASSIGAPNQPQHF.

The chain recombines TRBV9 with TRBJ1-2; TRBD1 matches at 11 bases. There are 17 residues in the CDR3. The V gene end was trimmed by 4 bases and the J gene end by 7 bases; junction bases not matched to a gene: 15. Germline CDR1 and CDR2: SGDLS and YYNGEE. DNA for the CDR3: TGTGCCAGCAGCTCCCGGCGGGGACAGGGGGGCTCGAGTGGCTACACCTTC. It codes for CASSSRRGQGGSSGYTF. The full variable domain, completed using reference TRBV9 and TRBJ1-2, is DSGVTQTPKHLITATGQRVTLRCSPRSGDLSVYWYQQSLDQGLQFLIQYYNGEERAKGNILERFSAQQFPDLHSELNLSSLELGDSALYFCASSSRRGQGGSSGYTFGSGTRLTVV.

The chain uses TRBV30 and TRBJ1-2; no reliable D call. The CDR3 spans 13 residues. Germline V gene sequence: CDR1 GTSNPN, CDR2 SVGIG (reference sequence). V gave up 8 bases and J gave up 5 bases, with 18 bases separating them. CDR3 region: CAGQRELEYGYTF. CDR3 nucleotides: TGTGCCGGGCAGAGGGAACTGGAGTATGGCTACACCTTC.

In this sample, this clone turned up a few times. This rearrangement joins TRBV4-1 to TRBJ1-4, with unresolved D. Germline CDR1 and CDR2: MGHRA and YSYEKL. The length of the CDR3 is 15 residues. V was cut by 1 base and J by 10 bases, with 16 bases left in between. The CDR3, as DNA: TGCGCCAGCAGCCAAGTAGGAGGATCCCGTGGAAAACTGTTTTTT. Translated: CASSQVGGSRGKLFF.